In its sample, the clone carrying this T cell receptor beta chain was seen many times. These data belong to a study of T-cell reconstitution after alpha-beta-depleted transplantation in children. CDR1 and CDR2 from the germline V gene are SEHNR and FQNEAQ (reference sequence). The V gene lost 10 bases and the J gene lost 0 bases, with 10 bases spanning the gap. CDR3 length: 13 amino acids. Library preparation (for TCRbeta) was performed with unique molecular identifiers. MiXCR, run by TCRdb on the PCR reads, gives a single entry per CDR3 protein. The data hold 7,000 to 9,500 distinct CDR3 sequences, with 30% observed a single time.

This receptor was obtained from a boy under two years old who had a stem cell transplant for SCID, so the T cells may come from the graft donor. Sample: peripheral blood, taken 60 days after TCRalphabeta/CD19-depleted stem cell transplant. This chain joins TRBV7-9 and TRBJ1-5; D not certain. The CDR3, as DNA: TGTGCCACCCGAACGGTTAGCAATCAGCCCCAGCATTTT. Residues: CATRTVSNQPQHF.